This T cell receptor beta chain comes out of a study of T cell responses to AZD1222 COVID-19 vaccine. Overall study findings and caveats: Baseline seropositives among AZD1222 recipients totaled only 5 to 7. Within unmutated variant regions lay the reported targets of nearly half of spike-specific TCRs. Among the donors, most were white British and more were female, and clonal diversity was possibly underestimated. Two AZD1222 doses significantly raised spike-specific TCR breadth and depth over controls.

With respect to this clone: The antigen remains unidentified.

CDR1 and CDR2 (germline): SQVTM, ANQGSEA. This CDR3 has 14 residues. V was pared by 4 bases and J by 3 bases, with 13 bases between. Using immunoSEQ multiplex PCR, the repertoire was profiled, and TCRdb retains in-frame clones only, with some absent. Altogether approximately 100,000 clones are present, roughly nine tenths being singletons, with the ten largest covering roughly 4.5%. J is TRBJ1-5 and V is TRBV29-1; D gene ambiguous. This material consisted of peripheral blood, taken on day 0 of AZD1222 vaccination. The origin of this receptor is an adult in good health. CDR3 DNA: TGCAGCGTTGGGAGCCATCGGGACAATCAGCCCCAGCATTTT. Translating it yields CSVGSHRDNQPQHF.